Below, 23 T cell receptor beta chains from the same sample are listed, as sequenced in a study of cytomegalovirus exposure and HLA in healthy donors. In the PCR, 60 Vbeta and 13 Jbeta primers were used. TCRdb keeps only in-frame clones here, not all; method: immunoSEQ multiplex PCR. The data show fewer than 110,000 clones, around 67% seen once. The specimen sequenced was PBMCs. Receptors originate from a woman aged 45 to 65 in good health and CMV-seronegative.

The DNA of the CDR3 is TGTGCCAGTAGTACTTCTTCAGCGAAACCCGGGGAGCTGTTTTTT. This sequence encodes CASSTSSAKPGELFF. The rearrangement joins TRBV19 to TRBJ2-2; D ambiguous. CDR3 length equals 15 residues. V dropped 4 bases and J dropped 6 bases, with 15 bases sitting between them. CDR1 LNHDA and CDR2 SQIVND come from the germline V gene (reference sequence).

This clone was seen more than once but under ten times. CDR3 sequence: CASSTTSTLTYEQYF. The CDR3 DNA follows: TGTGCCAGTAGTACCACTAGCACCTTAACCTACGAGCAGTACTTC. The chain uses TRBV19 and TRBJ2-7; a weak D match, TRBD2 (6 bases). In germline, CDR1 is LNHDA, CDR2 SQIVND (reference sequence). V lost 4 bases, J lost 2 bases, and 15 bases lay in between. The CDR3 totals 15 residues.

The V and J genes are TRBV9 and TRBJ2-7, with D possibly being TRBD1 (6 bases). The CDR3 runs to 14 residues. V shed 4 bases and J shed 2 bases, with 13 bases lying between them. CDR1 is SGDLS and CDR2 is YYNGEE in the germline V gene. The CDR3 protein is CASSPLGQAYEQYF. CDR3 DNA sequence: TGTGCCAGCAGCCCGCTGGGACAAGCCTACGAGCAGTACTTC.

The count of this clone is one. The rearrangement uses TRBV5-6 and TRBJ2-3, with D possibly being TRBD2 (7 bases). Trimming took 1 base from V and 1 from J, leaving 13 bases between them. The CDR3 spans 16 residues. The germline V gene encodes CDR1 SGHDT and CDR2 YYEEEE. In DNA form, the CDR3 reads TGTGCCAGCAGCTTGAGGGGGGGACAACGCACAGATACGCAGTATTTT. Protein: CASSLRGGQRTDTQYF.

The V call is TRBV5-1, the J call TRBJ2-3; 11 bases fit TRBD2. V shed 0 bases and J 4 bases; nucleotides not matched to a gene: 1. The CDR3 runs to 15 residues. Germline V CDR1 and CDR2: SGHRS, YFSETQ. CDR3 residues: CASSLVLAGADTQYF. CDR3 DNA: TGCGCCAGCAGCTTGGTACTAGCGGGGGCAGATACGCAGTATTTT.

V gene TRBV10-3 combines with J gene TRBJ2-2; no firm D call. Trimming cost V 6 bases and J 6 bases, with 8 bases left between them. Germline values: CDR1 ENHRY, CDR2 SYGVKD. The CDR3 is 12 residues long. The CDR3 here is CAIRSSAGELFF. CDR3 nucleotide sequence: TGTGCCATCAGGTCAAGCGCCGGGGAGCTGTTTTTT.

Only one count was recorded for this clone. A read error may produce the germline difference seen at one junction end. This chain joins TRBV7-7 and TRBJ2-5, with 16 bases fitting TRBD2. The CDR3 runs to 17 residues. CDR1 SSHAT and CDR2 FNYEAQ come from the germline V gene (reference sequence). The chain's CDR3 is CASSPGTSGGAGETQYF. CDR3 DNA: TGTGCTAGCAGCCCCGGGACTAGCGGGGGGGCCGGTGAGACCCAGTACTTC.

V gene TRBV6-5 combines with J gene TRBJ1-1; no clear D. Germline assignment: CDR1 MNHEY and CDR2 SVGAGI. Trimming cost V 0 bases and J 3 bases, with 11 bases left between them. The CDR3 loop spans 15 amino acids. This CDR3 is CASSYSSGLDTEAFF. CDR3 DNA sequence: TGTGCCAGCAGTTACTCGAGCGGTCTGGACACTGAAGCTTTCTTT.

The genes are TRBV2 and TRBJ1-5; 8 bases align to TRBD1. After removal of 4 bases from V and 6 bases from J, the junction contained 5 bases not matched to a gene. Germline V gene sequence: CDR1 SNHLY, CDR2 FYNNEI. The CDR3 length is 14 residues. CDR3 DNA sequence: TGTGCCAGCAGTGGTGGACAGGGTGTTCAGCCCCAGCATTTT. Translation gives CASSGGQGVQPQHF.

The chain has TRBV7-2 and TRBJ2-5, with D possibly matching TRBD2 (5 bases). This CDR3 is 15 amino acids long. Germline CDR1 is SGHTA and CDR2 is FQGNSA. V dropped 5 bases and J dropped 2 bases, with 15 bases sitting between them. This chain's CDR3 is CASSGAGIPQETQYF. In nucleotides, the CDR3 is TGTGCCAGCAGCGGCGCCGGGATTCCGCAAGAGACCCAGTACTTC.

A few counts support this clone. The genes are TRBV6-1 and TRBJ2-1; TRBD2 agrees at 7 bases. J lost 3 bases, V lost 6 bases, and 8 bases had no gene match. Germline V lookup: CDR1 MNHNS, CDR2 SASEGT. This CDR3 spans 15 amino acids. The chain's CDR3 is CASRDSWGGYNEQFF. CDR3 in DNA: TGTGCCAGCAGGGATAGTTGGGGGGGCTACAATGAGCAGTTCTTC.

The rearrangement joins TRBV28 to TRBJ1-4, with D possibly TRBD1 on 5 matching bases. V lost 6 bases, J lost 16 bases, and 21 bases lay in between. Germline CDR1 MDHEN, CDR2 SYDVKM. The CDR3 is 13 amino acids. The CDR3 here is CASRTNLIQGWFF. In nucleotides, the CDR3 is TGTGCCAGCAGAACAAACCTCATTCAGGGTTGGTTTTTT.

This sequence joins TRBV27 and TRBJ2-1, with 8 bases matching TRBD1. V was pared by 2 bases and J by 4 bases, with 4 bases of the junction left unmatched. This CDR3 spans 15 amino acids. CDR1 is MNHEY and CDR2 is SMNVEV in the germline V gene (reference sequence). The CDR3 DNA follows: TGTGCCAGCAGTTTAGGACAGGGATTATACAATGAGCAGTTCTTC. Its protein is CASSLGQGLYNEQFF.

The chain is built from TRBV13 and TRBJ2-1, with TRBD1 matching 9 bases. In germline, CDR1 is PRHDT, CDR2 FYEKMQ (reference sequence). J lost 6 bases, V lost 1 base, and 4 bases had no gene match. The CDR3 has 15 residues. The CDR3 nucleotides read TGTGCCAGCAGCTTAGCGGGACAGGGTCTCAATGAGCAGTTCTTC. Translating gives CASSLAGQGLNEQFF.

This clone was observed a single time. The sample has other DNA sequences that encode this CDR3 too. The gene calls are TRBV4-2 and TRBJ2-1, with TRBD2 identical over 13 bases. V dropped 2 bases and J dropped 6; count of bases not matched to a gene: 4. The CDR3 contains 16 residues. Germline-derived CDR1 and CDR2 are LGHNA and YNFKEQ. The chain's CDR3 is CASSQRLAGGLNEQFF. The CDR3 region has the DNA TGTGCCAGCAGCCAAAGACTAGCGGGGGGCCTCAATGAGCAGTTCTTC.

The chain has TRBV5-1 and TRBJ2-3, with D maybe TRBD1 (6 bases). The CDR3 has 13 residues. CDR1 SGHRS and CDR2 YFSETQ come from the germline V gene. V dropped 4 bases and J dropped 4 bases, with 10 bases sitting between them. CDR3 DNA sequence: TGCGCCAGCAGCCCGGGGACACCAGATACGCAGTATTTT. As protein: CASSPGTPDTQYF.

V and J are TRBV5-1 and TRBJ1-1; D is unclear. This CDR3 has 14 amino acids. Germline assignment: CDR1 SGHRS and CDR2 YFSETQ. V gave up 2 bases and J gave up 1 base, with 9 bases separating them. CDR3: CASSFNGENTEAFF. The CDR3 region has the DNA TGCGCCAGCAGCTTTAACGGGGAGAACACTGAAGCTTTCTTT.

V gene TRBV5-1 combines with J gene TRBJ2-5; possibly TRBD2 for D (7 bases). Germline V CDR1 and CDR2: SGHRS, YFSETQ. The V gene lost 0 bases and the J gene lost 2 bases, with 14 bases spanning the gap. The CDR3 runs to 16 residues. In DNA form, the CDR3 reads TGCGCCAGCAGCTTGGTGACGGGGGGCACACAAGAGACCCAGTACTTC. Its translation: CASSLVTGGTQETQYF. Variable domain in full (rest from reference TRBV5-1 and TRBJ2-5): KAGVTQTPRYLIKTRGQQVTLSCSPISGHRSVSWYQQTPGQGLQFLFEYFSETQRNKGNFPGRFSGRQFSNSRSEMNVSTLELGDSALYLCASSLVTGGTQETQYFGPGTRLLVL.

The V call is TRBV4-3, the J call TRBJ2-7; possible D gene TRBD1, 7 bases. V shed 2 bases and J shed 7 bases, with 18 bases lying between them. The CDR3 is 15 residues long. Germline loops: CDR1 LGHNA, CDR2 YSLEER. The DNA of the CDR3 is TGCGCCAGCAGCCAACTTGCGTCAGGGGGGCGTGAGCAGTACTTC. This codes for CASSQLASGGREQYF.

The chain has TRBV25-1 and TRBJ2-1, with D possibly TRBD1 on 5 matching bases. V lost 1 base to trimming and J lost 8 bases, with 15 bases between them. CDR3 size: 15 residues. Germline lookup yields CDR1 MGHDK and CDR2 SYGVNS. The CDR3 nucleotides read TGTGCCAGCAGTGAATTGTCAGGGATCGGACATGAGCAGTTCTTC. Amino acid sequence: CASSELSGIGHEQFF.

This clone showed up just a few times. The chain uses TRBV18 and TRBJ1-1, with D uncertain. This CDR3 is 12 amino acids long. CDR1 and CDR2 from the germline V gene are KGHSH and LQKENI. Deletions cut 8 bases from V and 9 bases from J, with 16 bases between. CDR3 in DNA: TGTGCCAGCGCGGAATGGGGAGGAAAAGCTTTCTTT. This encodes CASAEWGGKAFF.

This clone turned up a few times. This chain uses TRBV18 with TRBJ1-4; the D is unclear. This CDR3 spans 13 amino acids. V was trimmed by 8 bases and J by 8 bases, leaving 15 bases between them. Germline CDR1 reads KGHSH; CDR2 reads LQKENI. This chain's CDR3 is CASRRAEKEKLFF. CDR3 DNA sequence: TGTGCCAGCCGGAGGGCGGAGAAAGAAAAACTGTTTTTT.

This sequence joins TRBV6-4 and TRBJ2-3, with TRBD2 matching 7 bases. Trimming removed 4 bases from V and 1 base from J; junction bases left unmatched: 5. The CDR3 contains 15 residues. Germline V gene data show CDR1 as MRHNA and CDR2 as SNTAGT. The CDR3 DNA reads TGTGCCAGCAGTGTGGCTAGCGGACGCACAGATACGCAGTATTTT. This sequence encodes CASSVASGRTDTQYF.